Below, 21 T cell receptor beta chains from the same sample are listed, as sequenced in a study of blood T cell repertoires in COVID-19. The table came from immunoSEQ multiplex PCR; TCRdb's copy has only in-frame clones and leaves some out. The sample consists of about 100,000 clones, roughly nine tenths of them appearing once. Specimen: peripheral blood. The receptors were gathered from a woman older than 75 with acute or convalescent COVID-19.

The chain links TRBV6-1 to TRBJ1-3; D not certain. Deletions cut 4 bases from V and 4 bases from J, with 20 bases between. This CDR3 spans 17 amino acids. CDR1 and CDR2 (germline): MNHNS, SASEGT. The CDR3 loop is CASSGSGSPGRGNTIYF. The CDR3 DNA reads TGTGCCAGCAGTGGGTCAGGCAGTCCAGGAAGGGGAAACACCATATATTTT.

The CDR3 coding sequence is TGTGCCAGCAGCCAAGATCTGACTACTTTTTATGGCTACACCTTC. Amino acid sequence: CASSQDLTTFYGYTF. The V and J genes are TRBV4-2 and TRBJ1-2; no clear D gene. The V and J ends lost 0 bases and 5 bases respectively, with 13 bases between them. Germline V gene sequence: CDR1 LGHNA, CDR2 YNFKEQ. The CDR3 is made up of 15 amino acids.

The rearrangement joins TRBV6-1 to TRBJ1-5; D ambiguous. Deletions cut 2 bases from V and 9 bases from J, with 11 bases between. CDR3 size: 13 residues. Germline V gene data show CDR1 as MNHNS and CDR2 as SASEGT. CDR3 bases: TGTGCCAGCAGTGAATCCCTTAAGAGGCCCCAGCATTTT. Its protein is CASSESLKRPQHF.

The chain recombines TRBV5-1 with TRBJ2-7; D may be TRBD2 (6 bases). V dropped 1 base and J dropped 2 bases, with 13 bases sitting between them. CDR3 length equals 15 residues. The V gene's germline CDR1 is SGHRS and CDR2 YFSETQ. The CDR3 reads CASSLNGGPTYEQYF. DNA of the CDR3: TGCGCCAGCAGCTTGAACGGGGGACCTACCTACGAGCAGTACTTC.

V is TRBV20-1 and J is TRBJ2-7; possible D gene TRBD1, 5 bases. CDR1 and CDR2 (germline): DFQATT, SNEGSKA (reference sequence). The ends were cut back, 6 bases at V and 0 bases at J, with 6 bases in the middle. This CDR3 has 11 amino acids. The CDR3 coding sequence is TGCAGTGCGGACACCTCCTACGAGCAGTACTTC. It encodes CSADTSYEQYF.

CDR3: CASSQGAGGSTDTQYF. The DNA of the CDR3 is TGCGCCAGCAGCCAAGGGGCAGGGGGAAGCACAGATACGCAGTATTTT. V is TRBV4-3 and J is TRBJ2-3; TRBD1 matches 7 bases. After removal of 1 base from V and 0 bases from J, the junction contained 4 bases not matched to a gene. Germline CDR1 LGHNA, CDR2 YSLEER. The CDR3 runs 16 residues.

CDR3 residues: CSAGGAYEQYF. CDR3 nucleotide sequence: TGCAGTGCTGGGGGGGCTTACGAGCAGTACTTC. The chain carries TRBV20-1 and TRBJ2-7; a possible D gene is TRBD2 (7 bases). The CDR3 sequence is 11 residues long. Germline assignment: CDR1 DFQATT and CDR2 SNEGSKA (reference sequence). With 5 bases removed from V and 4 bases from J, the gap between germline ends came to 9 bases.

The rearrangement joins TRBV15 to TRBJ2-5; 13 positions agree with TRBD2. Germline V gene sequence: CDR1 LNHNV, CDR2 YYDKDF (reference sequence). Trimming cost V 5 bases and J 5 bases; bases outside gene matches: 5. This CDR3 is 15 amino acids long. The CDR3: CATSYWTSGGETQYF. The CDR3 DNA follows: TGTGCCACCAGCTACTGGACTAGCGGGGGTGAGACCCAGTACTTC.

This chain joins TRBV5-1 and TRBJ1-4; D not resolved. V dropped 3 bases and J dropped 0 bases, with 9 bases sitting between them. CDR3 length: 15 amino acids. Germline lookup yields CDR1 SGHRS and CDR2 YFSETQ. The CDR3 nucleotides read TGCGCCAGCAGCTGGTCGGGTGCAACTAATGAAAAACTGTTTTTT. It codes for CASSWSGATNEKLFF. The variable domain in full, completed from reference TRBV5-1 and TRBJ1-4, reads KAGVTQTPRYLIKTRGQQVTLSCSPISGHRSVSWYQQTPGQGLQFLFEYFSETQRNKGNFPGRFSGRQFSNSRSEMNVSTLELGDSALYLCASSWSGATNEKLFFGSGTQLSVL.

The rearrangement joins TRBV10-3 to TRBJ2-7, with 8 bases aligning to TRBD2. Germline CDR1 is ENHRY and CDR2 is SYGVKD. The CDR3 consists of 15 residues. V dropped 0 bases and J dropped 4; count of bases not matched to a gene: 5. The CDR3 spells CAISESGGAGYEQYF. CDR3 coding DNA: TGTGCCATCAGTGAGTCCGGGGGGGCCGGATACGAGCAGTACTTC.

The V gene is TRBV7-8, the J gene TRBJ2-3; 10 bases match TRBD2. Germline lookup yields CDR1 SGHVS and CDR2 FQNEAQ. The J segment lost 0 bases and the V segment lost 3 bases, leaving 9 bases of the junction unmatched. The CDR3 has 18 residues. CDR3 protein: CASSLALAGRASTDTQYF. In nucleotides, the CDR3 is TGTGCCAGCAGCTTGGCACTAGCGGGGCGTGCTAGCACAGATACGCAGTATTTT. Combining the CDR3 with reference TRBV7-8 and TRBJ2-3 gives the whole variable domain GAGVSQSPRYKVAKRGQDVALRCDPISGHVSLFWYQQALGQGPEFLTYFQNEAQLDKSGLPSDRFFAERPEGSVSTLKIQRTQQEDSAVYLCASSLALAGRASTDTQYFGPGTRLTVL.

The V call is TRBV5-1, the J call TRBJ2-1; no definite D call. This CDR3 spans 14 amino acids. V lost 6 bases and J lost 10, with 20 bases in between. CDR1 is SGHRS, CDR2 YFSETQ, per germline. CDR3 bases: TGCGCCAGCACCCAATTTCAGGTAGTCGGAGAGCAGTTCTTC. This encodes CASTQFQVVGEQFF. Together with reference TRBV5-1 and TRBJ2-1, the CDR3 gives the full variable domain: KAGVTQTPRYLIKTRGQQVTLSCSPISGHRSVSWYQQTPGQGLQFLFEYFSETQRNKGNFPGRFSGRQFSNSRSEMNVSTLELGDSALYLCASTQFQVVGEQFFGPGTRLTVL.

V is TRBV4-1 and J is TRBJ1-5; 7 bases align to TRBD1. The CDR3 consists of 15 residues. Trimming at V came to 6 bases and at J to 0 bases, leaving 5 bases not matched to a gene. Germline V gene data show CDR1 as MGHRA and CDR2 as YSYEKL. The CDR3 DNA reads as TGCGCCAGCAGGGGACAGACTAATAGCAATCAGCCCCAGCATTTT. This sequence encodes CASRGQTNSNQPQHF.

This chain links TRBV6-5 with TRBJ2-3, with 9 bases that match TRBD2. CDR1 and CDR2 from the germline V gene are MNHEY and SVGAGI. Trimming took 2 bases from V and 3 from J; bases not matched to a gene: 3. This CDR3 is built from 15 residues. The chain's CDR3 is CASSYSGLATDTQYF. DNA of the CDR3: TGTGCCAGCAGTTACAGTGGACTAGCGACAGATACGCAGTATTTT.

The CDR3, as DNA: TGTGCCAGTAAGAAACATGGGGGACTAGAGACCCAGTACTTC. It is translated as CASKKHGGLETQYF. The J gene is TRBJ2-5, the V gene TRBV6-6, with TRBD2 as a possible D gene (6 bases). Trimming shortened V by 9 bases and J by 4 bases, and 18 bases separated the two germline ends. This CDR3 comprises 14 residues. Germline assignment: CDR1 MNHNY and CDR2 SVGAGI (reference sequence).

V and J are TRBV4-3 and TRBJ2-1; TRBD1 matches at 10 bases. CDR1 is LGHNA and CDR2 is YSLEER in the germline V gene. CDR3 length equals 14 residues. Losses at the gene ends were 0 bases for V and 13 bases for J; bases not matched to a gene: 6. CDR3 in amino acids: CASSQDGGQGNQFF. The CDR3 DNA sequence: TGCGCCAGCAGCCAAGATGGGGGACAGGGGAACCAGTTCTTC.

The rearrangement joins TRBV19 to TRBJ1-5; D is possibly TRBD1 (5 bases). Germline V gene lookup returns CDR1 LNHDA and CDR2 SQIVND (reference sequence). V was shortened by 4 bases and J by 4 bases, with 14 bases between the two germline ends. The CDR3 covers 15 residues. The CDR3 here is CASSTSGPRNQPQHF. CDR3 in DNA: TGTGCCAGTAGTACTTCAGGGCCCCGGAATCAGCCCCAGCATTTT.

The chain uses TRBV7-2 and TRBJ1-2; 8 bases agree with TRBD1. V shed 6 bases, J shed 7 bases, and the junction held 7 bases outside the gene matches. Germline CDR1 reads SGHTA; CDR2 reads FQGNSA. CDR3 size: 13 residues. The CDR3 loop reads CASRAAGGFGYTF. The CDR3 coding sequence is TGTGCCAGCAGAGCAGCAGGGGGCTTTGGCTACACCTTC.

CDR3 DNA sequence: TGTGCCAGCAGCCGCGGGACAGGGGACCTACTCCGGGGGGCCCAGTACTTC. It is translated as CASSRGTGDLLRGAQYF. The gene calls are TRBV14 and TRBJ2-5, with 10 bases matching TRBD1. The germline V gene encodes CDR1 SGHDN and CDR2 FVKESK. The CDR3 is made up of 17 amino acids. V was pared by 4 bases and J by 9 bases, with 17 bases of the junction left unmatched. The variable domain in full, completed from reference TRBV14 and TRBJ2-5, reads EAGVTQFPSHSVIEKGQTVTLRCDPISGHDNLYWYRRVMGKEIKFLLHFVKESKQDESGMPNNRFLAERTGGTYSTLKVQPAELEDSGVYFCASSRGTGDLLRGAQYFGPGTRLLVL.

The V gene is TRBV7-9, the J gene TRBJ1-2, with no clear D. The length of the CDR3 is 14 residues. V was shortened by 5 bases and J by 2 bases, with 12 bases between the two germline ends. Per germline, CDR1 SEHNR and CDR2 FQNEAQ (reference sequence). The CDR3 spells CASSDTRENYGYTF. The CDR3 DNA reads TGTGCCAGCAGCGACACCCGGGAGAACTATGGCTACACCTTC.

This chain links TRBV29-1 with TRBJ2-1, with D possibly being TRBD1 (5 bases). The CDR3 has 13 residues. Trimming took 2 bases from V and 10 from J, leaving 15 bases between them. Germline V lookup: CDR1 SQVTM, CDR2 ANQGSEA. CDR3 amino acids: CSVEMGRVREQFF. Written as DNA, the CDR3 is TGCAGCGTTGAAATGGGCAGGGTAAGGGAGCAGTTCTTC.